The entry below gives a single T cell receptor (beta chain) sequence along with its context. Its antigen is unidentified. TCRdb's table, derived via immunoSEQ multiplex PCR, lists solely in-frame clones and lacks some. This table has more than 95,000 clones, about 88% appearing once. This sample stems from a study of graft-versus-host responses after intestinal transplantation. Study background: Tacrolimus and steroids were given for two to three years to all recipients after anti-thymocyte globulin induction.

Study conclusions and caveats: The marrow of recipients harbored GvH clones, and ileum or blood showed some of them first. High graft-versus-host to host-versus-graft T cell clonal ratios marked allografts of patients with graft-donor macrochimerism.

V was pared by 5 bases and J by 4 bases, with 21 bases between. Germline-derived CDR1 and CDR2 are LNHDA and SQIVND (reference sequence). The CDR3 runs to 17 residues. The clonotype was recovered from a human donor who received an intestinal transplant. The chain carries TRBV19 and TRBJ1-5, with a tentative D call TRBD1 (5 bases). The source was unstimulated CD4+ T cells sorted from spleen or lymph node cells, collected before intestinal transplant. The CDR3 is CASSGGPGLPRNQPQHF. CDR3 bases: TGTGCCAGTAGTGGTGGTCCGGGACTCCCAAGGAATCAGCCCCAGCATTTT. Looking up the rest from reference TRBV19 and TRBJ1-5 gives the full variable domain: DGGITQSPKYLFRKEGQNVTLSCEQNLNHDAMYWYRQDPGQGLRLIYYSQIVNDFQKGDIAEGYSVSREKKESFPLTVTSAQKNPTAFYLCASSGGPGLPRNQPQHFGDGTRLSIL.